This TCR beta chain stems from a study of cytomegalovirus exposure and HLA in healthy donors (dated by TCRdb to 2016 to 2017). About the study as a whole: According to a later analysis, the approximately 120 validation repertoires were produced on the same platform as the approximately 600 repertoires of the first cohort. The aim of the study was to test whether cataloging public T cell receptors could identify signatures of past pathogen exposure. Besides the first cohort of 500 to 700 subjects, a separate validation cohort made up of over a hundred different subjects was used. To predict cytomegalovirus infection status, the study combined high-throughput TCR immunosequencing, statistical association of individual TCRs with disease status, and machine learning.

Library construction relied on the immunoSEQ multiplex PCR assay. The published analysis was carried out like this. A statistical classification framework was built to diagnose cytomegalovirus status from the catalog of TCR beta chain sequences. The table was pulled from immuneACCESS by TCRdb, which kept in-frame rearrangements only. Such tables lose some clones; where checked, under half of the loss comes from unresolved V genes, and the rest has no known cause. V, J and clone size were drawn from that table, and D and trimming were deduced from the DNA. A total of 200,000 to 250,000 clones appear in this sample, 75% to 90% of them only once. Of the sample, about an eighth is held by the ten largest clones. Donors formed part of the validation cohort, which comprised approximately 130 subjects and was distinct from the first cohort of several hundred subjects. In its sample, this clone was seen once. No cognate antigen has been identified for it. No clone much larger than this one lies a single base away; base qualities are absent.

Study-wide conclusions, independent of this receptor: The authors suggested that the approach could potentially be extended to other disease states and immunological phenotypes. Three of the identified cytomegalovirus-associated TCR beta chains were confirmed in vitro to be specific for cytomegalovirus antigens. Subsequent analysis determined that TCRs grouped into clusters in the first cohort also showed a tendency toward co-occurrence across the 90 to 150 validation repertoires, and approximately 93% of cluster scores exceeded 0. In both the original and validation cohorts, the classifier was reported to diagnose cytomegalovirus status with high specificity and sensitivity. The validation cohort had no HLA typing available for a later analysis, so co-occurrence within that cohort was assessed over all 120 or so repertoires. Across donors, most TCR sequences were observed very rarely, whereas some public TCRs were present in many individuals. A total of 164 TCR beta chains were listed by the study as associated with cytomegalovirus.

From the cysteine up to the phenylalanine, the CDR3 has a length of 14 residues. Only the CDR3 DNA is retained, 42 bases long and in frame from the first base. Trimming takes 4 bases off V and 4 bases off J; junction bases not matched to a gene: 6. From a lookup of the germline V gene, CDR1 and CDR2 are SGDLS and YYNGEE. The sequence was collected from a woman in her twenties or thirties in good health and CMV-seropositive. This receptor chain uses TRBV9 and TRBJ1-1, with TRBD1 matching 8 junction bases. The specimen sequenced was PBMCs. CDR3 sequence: CASSSLGQGTEAFF. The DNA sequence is TGTGCCAGCAGCTCATTAGGACAGGGCACTGAAGCTTTCTTT.